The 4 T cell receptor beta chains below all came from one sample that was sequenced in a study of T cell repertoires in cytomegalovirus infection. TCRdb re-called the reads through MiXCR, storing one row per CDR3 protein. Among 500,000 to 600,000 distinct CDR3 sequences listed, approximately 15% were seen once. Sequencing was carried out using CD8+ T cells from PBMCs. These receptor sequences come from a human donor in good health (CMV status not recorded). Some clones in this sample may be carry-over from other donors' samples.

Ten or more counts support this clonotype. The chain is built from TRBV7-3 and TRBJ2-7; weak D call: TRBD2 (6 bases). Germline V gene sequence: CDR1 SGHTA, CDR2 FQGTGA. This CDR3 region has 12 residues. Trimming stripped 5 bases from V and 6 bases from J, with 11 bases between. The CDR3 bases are TGTGCCAGCAGCCTCTCCGGGGGCGAGCAGTACTTC. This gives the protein CASSLSGGEQYF.

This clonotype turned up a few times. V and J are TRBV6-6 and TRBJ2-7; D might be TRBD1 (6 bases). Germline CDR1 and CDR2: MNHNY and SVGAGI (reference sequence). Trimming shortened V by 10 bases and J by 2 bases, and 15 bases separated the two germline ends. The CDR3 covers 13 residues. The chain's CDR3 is CATSGTLPYEQYF. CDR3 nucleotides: TGTGCCACGTCCGGGACACTCCCCTACGAGCAGTACTTC.

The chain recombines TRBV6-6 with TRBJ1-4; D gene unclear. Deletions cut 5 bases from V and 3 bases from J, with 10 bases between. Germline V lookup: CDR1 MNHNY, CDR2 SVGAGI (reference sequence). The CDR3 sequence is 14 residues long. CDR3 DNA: TGTGCCAGCAGTCGCGTTGGGGCTAATGAAAAACTGTTTTTT. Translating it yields CASSRVGANEKLFF.

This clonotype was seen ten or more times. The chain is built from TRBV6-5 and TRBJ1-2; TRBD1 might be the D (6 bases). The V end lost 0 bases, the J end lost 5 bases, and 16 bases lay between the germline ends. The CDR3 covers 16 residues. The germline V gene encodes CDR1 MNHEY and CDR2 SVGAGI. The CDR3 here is CASSYSGAGVWYGYTF. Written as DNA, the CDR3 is TGTGCCAGCAGTTACTCTGGGGCAGGGGTATGGTATGGCTACACCTTC.